This TCR beta chain was profiled in a study of shared clonotypes between healthy human individuals (TCRdb year 2020). As for the study more broadly: The cohort comprised a couple of women and a few men aged 18 to 49 years. Each donor's leukapheresis produced roughly between roughly 0.9 and 8.9 billion PBMCs. To increase sequencing depth and limit assay-specific biases, TCR repertoire library preparation and sequencing were carried out by different laboratories using diverse techniques. To estimate repertoire size and how much clonotypes are shared between individuals, the study performed deep sequencing of blood TCR repertoires from 4 to 6 healthy adults. For each donor, CD4 naive and CD4 memory were each run on three plates, CD8 naive on two plates, and CD8 memory on one plate.

Points on this clone: The antigen it recognizes is unknown. Base qualities are missing; no much larger clone stands one base away.

Using the deep immunoSEQ assay, TCR CDR3 regions were amplified from genomic DNA by multiplex PCR. Genomic DNA extracted from each cell subset was distributed evenly over all wells of several immunoSEQ 96-well plates, and each plate served as one replicate. For sorted subsets, each replicate PCR was loaded with about 200 ng genomic DNA, equivalent to about 30,000 T cell genomes. Purified libraries were measured with a Qubit 3.0 fluorometer, size-checked on a Bioanalyzer 2100, and measured again with the KAPA Library Quantification kit. A separate single-read 150-cycle Illumina NextSeq 550 flow cell was used to sequence each immunoSEQ 96-well plate. As for the authors' bioinformatics: The immunoSEQ output contained only junctional sequences without quality scores, so filtering could not match that applied to full-length reads. Sequences were annotated with PyIR, a Python wrapper for IgBLAST v1.9, and V/J genes and CDR3 were assigned using IMGT germline references. Reads with weak V/J assignments (E-value above 1e-6), missing CDR3, stop codons, out-of-frame junctions, or ambiguous translated residues were removed. V3J clonotypes were defined as sequences sharing the same inferred V gene, J gene, and CDR3 amino acid sequence. The percentage overlap between two repertoires was calculated by dividing the number of shared unique clonotypes by the size of the smaller repertoire. Three approaches were used to assess repertoire richness: RTK rarefaction, the Chao1 estimator, and Recon v2.1 estimates of unobserved clonotypes. OLGA was used to compute generation probabilities for all TCRbeta clonotypes that the gDNA method yielded from a handful of donors. TCRdb obtained this table from immuneACCESS and retained in-frame rearrangements with V and J assigned. These tables miss some clones; where compared with another copy, unresolved V genes account for less than half of the shortfall, and the remainder is unexplained. V, J and clone size reflect that table, while D and trimming were determined from the DNA. Recorded for this sample are 2 million to 3 million clones; approximately 94% of them occurred a single time. Jointly, the top ten make up roughly 0.39% of the sample.

Taken from the germline V gene (reference sequence), the CDR1 and CDR2 loops are MNHEY and SMNVEV. The trim is 4 bases for V and 8 bases for J, with a gap of 14 bases between the germline ends. The CDR3 contains 13 residues, cysteine and phenylalanine counted. The read is trimmed to its CDR3 DNA, 39 bases read in frame from base 1. Overall results and qualifications from the work: Incomplete sequencing was indicated by rarefaction of sorted-subset datasets, despite the large sequencing depth. Based on pairwise subsampling, the degree of clonotype sharing among donors was expected to be affected by sequencing depth. The genetic and exposure-history diversity represented was limited by the small number of donors. Higher generation probabilities were observed for clonotypes shared by all four sorted-subset donors than for non-shared clonotypes. Approximately 5% of naive CD4, roughly 3.6% of naive CD8, 2.3% of memory CD4, and more than 0.35% of memory CD8 clonotypes were shared across several donors. Sampling was limited to blood, and TCR repertoires in tissue likely differ from TCR repertoires in blood. Naive subsets generally had larger estimated clonotype richness than memory subsets.

The donors were healthy, HIV-negative adults with no recently reported acute infections or vaccinations. All donors were Caucasian adults living in Nashville, Tennessee, USA. CD4+ T cells were enriched by magnetic negative selection; naive cells were then positively selected on CD45RA, and the negative fraction formed the memory subset. After blood collection by leukapheresis, PBMCs were isolated using Ficoll-Histopaque density gradient centrifugation and then cryopreserved in the vapor phase of liquid nitrogen. Analytical flow cytometry was used to check the purity and quantity of every magnetically sorted T cell population. From each sorted fraction, genomic DNA was isolated and quantified by UV absorbance on a Nanodrop 2000c.

The chain joins TRBV27 to TRBJ1-2; the D gene cannot be named for sure. The sample was naive CD4+ T cells from PBMCs. The sample's cell subset or site label is to be understood as: CD45RA+ positively selected. The TCR sequence derives from a man between 18 and 29 years old in good health. Some clones in this sample may be carry-over from other donors' samples. The nucleotide sequence reads as follows: TGTGCCAGCAGTTCCCCCCCCCGCTGGGGCTACACCTTC. Its protein reads: CASSSPPRWGYTF.